This T cell receptor (beta chain) was profiled in a study of cytomegalovirus exposure and HLA in healthy donors (dated by TCRdb to the late 2010s). For the study in its entirety: According to a later analysis, one platform produced both the 110 or so validation repertoires and the approximately 670 repertoires of the first cohort. The study combined high-throughput TCR immunosequencing, statistical association of individual TCRs with disease status, and machine learning to predict cytomegalovirus infection status. A separate validation cohort of about 110 different subjects was used in addition to the approximately 700-subject first cohort. The aim of the study was to test whether cataloging public T cell receptors could identify signatures of past pathogen exposure.

The germline V gene (reference sequence) sets CDR1 to SGHNT and CDR2 to YYREEE. There are 16 amino acids in the CDR3, from cysteine to phenylalanine inclusive. The CDR3 DNA has 48 bases and is translated from base 1. Cut back by 3 bases and 2 bases, the V and J ends lie 14 bases apart. Separate from the approximately 730-subject first cohort, the validation cohort of more than 90 subjects was the group to which the donors belonged. With respect to this clone: The antigen it recognizes is unknown. No quality values exist for individual bases; no much larger clone is one base distant.

The library was built by means of the immunoSEQ multiplex PCR assay. In the paper's pipeline: A statistical classification framework was built to diagnose cytomegalovirus status from the catalog of TCR beta chain sequences. TCRdb obtained this table from immuneACCESS and retained in-frame rearrangements with V and J assigned. These tables miss some clones; where compared with another copy, unresolved V genes account for less than half of the shortfall, and the remainder is unexplained. The V and J calls and clone size were taken over from that table, and D and trimming were inferred from the DNA. The sample contains 220,000 or so clones, approximately 83% of them found a single time. In total, the top ten clones hold about 14% of the sample. Broad study findings and their caveats: The authors suggested that the approach could potentially be extended to other disease states and immunological phenotypes. In vitro tests confirmed that a few of the cytomegalovirus-associated TCR beta chains recognize cytomegalovirus antigens. Cytomegalovirus status was reported to be diagnosed by the classifier with high specificity and sensitivity in both the original and validation cohorts. Of the cluster scores, 94% were above 0 in a later analysis, which found that TCRs clustered in the first cohort also tended to co-occur in the 120 validation repertoires. The study listed 150 to 200 TCR beta chains as associated with cytomegalovirus. All 120 or so repertoires were used to score co-occurrence in the validation cohort in a later analysis, because that analysis had no HLA typing for the cohort. Most TCR sequences were observed very rarely across donors, whereas some public TCRs were present in many individuals.

The origin of this receptor is a woman between 25 and 40 years old in good health and CMV-seropositive. The specimen sequenced was PBMCs. The sequence is built from TRBV5-4 and TRBJ2-2; a tentative D call is TRBD1 (6 bases match). The nucleotides are TGTGCCAGCAGCTCGAAGGGACAATCTAACACCGGGGAGCTGTTTTTT. It specifies CASSSKGQSNTGELFF. The entire variable domain, with the stretches around the CDR3 drawn from the reference TRBV5-4 and TRBJ2-2 proteins, is ETGVTQSPTHLIKTRGQQVTLRCSSQSGHNTVSWYQQALGQGPQFIFQYYREEENGRGNFPPRFSGLQFPNYSSELNVNALELDDSALYLCASSSKGQSNTGELFFGEGSRLTVL.